At least ten counts were recorded for the clone carrying this T cell receptor (beta chain). The authors made TCR cDNA by 5'RACE template switching, adding a universal primer site and UMIs. TCRdb redid the calling of the 5' RACE reads with MiXCR, one entry per CDR3 protein. The sample carries a few hundred thousand distinct CDR3 sequences, over 4% recorded once. The source of the sample is a study of T cells after yellow fever vaccination. Trimming took 6 bases from V and 2 from J; bases not matched to a gene: 5. The CDR3 length is 13 residues. Germline lookup yields CDR1 DFQATT and CDR2 SNEGSKA (reference sequence).

J is TRBJ2-7 and V is TRBV20-1, with 9 bases lining up with TRBD1. Sequences were derived from PBMCs, sampled 5 days after the yellow fever booster vaccination. The TCR comes from a man aged 18-30 years who received the YFV17D yellow fever vaccine. CDR3 nucleotide sequence: TGCAGTGCAAAACAGGGGGCAACCTACGAGCAGTACTTC. It is translated as CSAKQGATYEQYF.